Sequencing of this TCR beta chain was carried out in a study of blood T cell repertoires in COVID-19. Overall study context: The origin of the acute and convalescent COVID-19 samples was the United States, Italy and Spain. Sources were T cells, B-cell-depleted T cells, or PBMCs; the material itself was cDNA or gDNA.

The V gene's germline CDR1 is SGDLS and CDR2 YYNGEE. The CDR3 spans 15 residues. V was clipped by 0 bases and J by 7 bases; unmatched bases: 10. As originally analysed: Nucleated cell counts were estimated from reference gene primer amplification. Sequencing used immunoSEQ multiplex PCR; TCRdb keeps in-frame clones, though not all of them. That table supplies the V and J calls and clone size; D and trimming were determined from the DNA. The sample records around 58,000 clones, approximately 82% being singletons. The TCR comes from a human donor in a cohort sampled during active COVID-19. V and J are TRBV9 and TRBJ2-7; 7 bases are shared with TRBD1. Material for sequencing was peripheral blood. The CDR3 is CASSVAPDRVREQYF. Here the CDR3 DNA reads TGTGCCAGCAGCGTAGCCCCCGACAGGGTTCGGGAGCAGTACTTC.